This T cell receptor beta chain derives from a study of blood T cell repertoires in COVID-19. Study information: There were acute and convalescent COVID-19 samples, and they came from the United States, Italy and Spain. PBMCs, B-cell-depleted T cells, or T cells were the source of the cDNA or gDNA that made up the material.

CDR1 is MNHEY and CDR2 is SVGEGT in the germline V gene. V was clipped by 6 bases and J by 7 bases; unmatched bases: 12. This CDR3 region has 16 residues. Source study methods: Counts of nucleated cells, estimated from reference gene primer amplification, were obtained. Assay: immunoSEQ multiplex PCR; the TCRdb copy retains only in-frame clones and omits some. V, J and clone size derive from that table, while D and trimming were established from the DNA sequence. The table includes some 43,000 clones, around four fifths detected once. This clonotype originated in a man over 45 with active or convalescent COVID-19. The J gene is TRBJ1-6, the V gene TRBV6-2 or TRBV6-3, with 7 bases that match TRBD1. The sequenced sample consisted of peripheral blood. The CDR3: CASSRTRDSQNSPLHF. The CDR3 DNA reads TGTGCCAGCAGCCGCACCCGGGACAGCCAAAATTCACCCCTCCACTTT.